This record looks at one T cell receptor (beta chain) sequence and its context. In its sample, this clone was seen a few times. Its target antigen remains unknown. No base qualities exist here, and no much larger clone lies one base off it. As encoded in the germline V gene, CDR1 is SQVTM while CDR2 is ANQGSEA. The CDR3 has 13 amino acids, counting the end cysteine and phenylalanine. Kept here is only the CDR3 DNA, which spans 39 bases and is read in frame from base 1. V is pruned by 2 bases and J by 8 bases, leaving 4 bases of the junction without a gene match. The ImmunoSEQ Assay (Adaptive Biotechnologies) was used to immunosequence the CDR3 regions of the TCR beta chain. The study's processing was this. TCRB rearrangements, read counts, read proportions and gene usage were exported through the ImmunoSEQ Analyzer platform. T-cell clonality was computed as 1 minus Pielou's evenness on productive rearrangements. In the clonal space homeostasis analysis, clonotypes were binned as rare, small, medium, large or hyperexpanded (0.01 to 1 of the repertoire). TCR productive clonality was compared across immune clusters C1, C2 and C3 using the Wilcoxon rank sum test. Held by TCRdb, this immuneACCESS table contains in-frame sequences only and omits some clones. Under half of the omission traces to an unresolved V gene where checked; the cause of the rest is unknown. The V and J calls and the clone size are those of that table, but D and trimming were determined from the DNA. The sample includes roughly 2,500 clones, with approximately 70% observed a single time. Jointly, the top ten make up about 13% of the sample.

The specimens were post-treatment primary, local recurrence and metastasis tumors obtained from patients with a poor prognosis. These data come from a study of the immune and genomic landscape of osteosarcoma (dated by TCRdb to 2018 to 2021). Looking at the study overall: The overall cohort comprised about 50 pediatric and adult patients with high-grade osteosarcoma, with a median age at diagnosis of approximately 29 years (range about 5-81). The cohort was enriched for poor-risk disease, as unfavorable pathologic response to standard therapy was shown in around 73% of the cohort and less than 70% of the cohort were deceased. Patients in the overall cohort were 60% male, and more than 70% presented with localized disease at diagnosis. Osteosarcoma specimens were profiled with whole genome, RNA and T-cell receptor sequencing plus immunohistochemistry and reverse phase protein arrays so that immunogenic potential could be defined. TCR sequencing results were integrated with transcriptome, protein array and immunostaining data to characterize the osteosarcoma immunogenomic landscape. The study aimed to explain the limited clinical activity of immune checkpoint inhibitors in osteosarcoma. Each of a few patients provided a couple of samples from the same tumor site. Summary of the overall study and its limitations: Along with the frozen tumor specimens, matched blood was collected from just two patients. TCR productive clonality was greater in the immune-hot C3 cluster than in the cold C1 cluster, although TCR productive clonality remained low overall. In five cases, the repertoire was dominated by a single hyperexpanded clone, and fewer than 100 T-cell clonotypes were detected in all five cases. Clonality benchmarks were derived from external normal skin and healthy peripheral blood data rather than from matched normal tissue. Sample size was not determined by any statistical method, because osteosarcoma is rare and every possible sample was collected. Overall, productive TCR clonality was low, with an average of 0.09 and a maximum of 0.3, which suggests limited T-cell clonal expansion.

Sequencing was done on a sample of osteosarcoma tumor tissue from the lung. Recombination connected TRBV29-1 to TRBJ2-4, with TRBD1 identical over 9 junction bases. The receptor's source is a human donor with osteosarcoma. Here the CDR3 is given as CSVEPGQGYIQYF. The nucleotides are TGCAGCGTTGAACCGGGACAGGGATACATTCAGTACTTC.